Listed below are T cell receptor beta chains from one sample, sequenced in a study of blood T cell repertoires in COVID-19. Assay used: immunoSEQ multiplex PCR; TCRdb lists only in-frame clones, some missing. The repertoire consists of 60,000 to 85,000 clones, with 80% occurring once and the leading ten covering 9.5% to 15%. Sequenced sample: peripheral blood. The receptors were sampled from a human donor in a cohort sampled during active COVID-19. Both conserved end residues are part of each CDR3. A D gene is named only where the DNA matches it firmly. Rows may omit the clone size; those that give it use once, few, many or a size class.

TRBV19	TRBJ1-5	few	.	TGTGCCAGTAGTATCGATCAGTTCAATCAGCCCCAGCATTTT	CASSIDQFNQPQHF
TRBV19	TRBJ2-2	.	.	TGTGCCAGTAGTACAGGAGGGAACAGGGGTCGAACCGGGGAGCTGTTTTTT	CASSTGGNRGRTGELFF
TRBV5-1	TRBJ2-1	once	TRBD1	TGCGCCAGCAGCTCAGGACAGGGGGCGCCTAATGAGCAGTTCTTC	CASSSGQGAPNEQFF
TRBV7-9	TRBJ1-1	.	.	TGTGCCAGCAGCTTCGGGAAGGGCGGGGGGACTGAAGCTTTCTTT	CASSFGKGGGTEAFF
TRBV7-8	TRBJ2-3	.	TRBD2	TGTGCCAGCAGCCCTACTAGCGGGAGGACACACACAGATACGCAGTATTTT	CASSPTSGRTHTDTQYF
TRBV4-3	TRBJ2-3	.	.	TGCGCCAGCAGCCAAGATCTCGGCACAGATACGCAGTATTTT	CASSQDLGTDTQYF
TRBV29-1	TRBJ2-7	.	TRBD1	TGCAGCGTTGTCCGGGACAGTTACGAGCAGTACTTC	CSVVRDSYEQYF
TRBV5-1	TRBJ2-2	.	.	TGCGCCAGCAGCTTGTACAGGAGGGACACCGGGGAGCTGTTTTTT	CASSLYRRDTGELFF
TRBV13	TRBJ2-5	.	.	TGTGCCAGCAGCTTATCTGACAGAGAGACCCAGTACTTC	CASSLSDRETQYF
TRBV4-2	TRBJ1-6	.	.	TGTGCCAGCAGCCAAGCGGTGAATCTTAATTCACCCCTCCACTTT	CASSQAVNLNSPLHF
TRBV5-4	TRBJ2-1	.	TRBD2	TGTGCCAGCACTTCGGGACTAGCGGAAAGAGGTGAGCAGTTCTTC	CASTSGLAERGEQFF
TRBV19	TRBJ1-4	.	TRBD1	TGTGCCAGTAAGACAGGGGTCGGGGAAAAACTGTTTTTT	CASKTGVGEKLFF
TRBV6-4	TRBJ1-6	.	.	TGTGCCAGCAGTGACAGTGGGGCTTCACCCCTCCACTTT	CASSDSGASPLHF
TRBV4-3	TRBJ2-7	.	TRBD2	TGCGCCAGCAGCCGCAGAGCGGGACGGTCGGACGAGCAGTACTTC	CASSRRAGRSDEQYF
TRBV5-6	TRBJ2-5	few	TRBD1	TGTGCCAGTAGACAGGGACGGGGAGAGACCCAGTACTTC	CASRQGRGETQYF
TRBV6-2/TRBV6-3	TRBJ1-5	once	TRBD1	TGTGCCAGCAGTAAGGGACAGGACCATCAGCCCCAGCATTTT	CASSKGQDHQPQHF
TRBV7-9	TRBJ2-3	.	TRBD2	TGTGCCAGCAGCTGGGGGGTAGCGGGAGATTCCGATACGCAGTATTTT	CASSWGVAGDSDTQYF
TRBV12-3/TRBV12-4	TRBJ2-1	.	.	TGTGCCAGCAGTTTACGGGATTGGGGTGAGCAGTTCTTC	CASSLRDWGEQFF
TRBV5-8	TRBJ2-1	.	TRBD1	TGTGCCAGCAGCTTCCGGGACAGCTACTACAATGAGCAGTTCTTC	CASSFRDSYYNEQFF
TRBV19	TRBJ2-7	.	TRBD1	TGTGCCAGTAGTCCGGGACAGGGGCTTTTAGCCTACGAGCAGTACTTC	CASSPGQGLLAYEQYF
TRBV4-1	TRBJ2-7	.	TRBD2	TGCGCCAGCAGCCAAACCCTAGCGGGGGGGCCGCCTCGCGAGCAGTACTTC	CASSQTLAGGPPREQYF
TRBV7-9	TRBJ2-5	.	TRBD1	TGTGCCAGCAGCTTAGGACAGGGCAGGACCCAAGAGACCCAGTACTTC	CASSLGQGRTQETQYF
TRBV29-1	TRBJ2-2	.	.	TGCAGCGTTGTGCGGGAACGGGGAGCTGTTTTT	CSVVRERGAVF
TRBV11-2	TRBJ1-3	.	.	TGTGCCAGCAGTTCACAGGGTTGGGCTGGAAACACCATATATTTT	CASSSQGWAGNTIYF
TRBV3-1/TRBV3-2	TRBJ1-1	.	TRBD1	TGTGCCAGCAGCCGAGGACAGGGCGAGACTGAAGCTTTCTTT	CASSRGQGETEAFF
TRBV7-9	TRBJ1-5	.	.	TGTGCCAGCAGCTTAGGGAACCTACAGGGATTGGGTCAGCCCCAGCATTTT	CASSLGNLQGLGQPQHF
TRBV5-1	TRBJ1-2	few	TRBD1	TGCGCCAGCAGGTCGGACAGGGCGTCGGGCTACACCTTC	CASRSDRASGYTF
TRBV28	TRBJ1-5	.	TRBD1	TGTGCCAGCCTTGACAGGGAGGATCAGCCCCAGCATTTT	CASLDREDQPQHF
TRBV20-1	TRBJ2-5	.	.	TGCAGTGCCGCAGGGCAGGGGACCCAGTACTTC	CSAAGQGTQYF
TRBV3-1/TRBV3-2	TRBJ1-2	.	.	TGTGCCAGCAGCCCCCTCGGCGGAGGCTACACCTTC	CASSPLGGGYTF
TRBV24-1	TRBJ1-5	.	.	TGTGCCACCAGTGATGCGACGGAGGTCAATCAGCCCCAGCATTTT	CATSDATEVNQPQHF
TRBV6-1	TRBJ1-1	once	.	TGTGCCAGCAGTGAAATAGTGAACACTGAAGCTTTCTTT	CASSEIVNTEAFF
TRBV7-3	TRBJ2-3	.	.	TGTGCCAGCAGCTTTCGGGGAACAGATACGCAGTATTTT	CASSFRGTDTQYF
TRBV4-2	TRBJ2-7	.	.	TGTGCCAGCAGCCAAGGCGGGACCCCTCCCTACGAGCAGTACTTC	CASSQGGTPPYEQYF
TRBV28	TRBJ1-1	few	.	TGTGCCAGCCAATTGACTGAAGCTTTCTTT	CASQLTEAFF
TRBV5-1	TRBJ1-2	.	.	TGCGCCAGCAGCTTAGGAGAGAGTAACTATGGCTACACCTTC	CASSLGESNYGYTF
TRBV4-2	TRBJ2-7	.	TRBD2	TGTGCCAGCAGCCAAGAAGGCGCAGCGGGGGGGCAGGTCTACGAGCAGTACTTC	CASSQEGAAGGQVYEQYF
TRBV6-6	TRBJ2-7	.	.	TGTGCCAGCAGTTACTCCCCTCGAGTCGGCGAGCAGTACTTC	CASSYSPRVGEQYF
TRBV5-4	TRBJ1-2	.	.	TGTGCCAGCAGCCCCCCGGCGGGTAATTTAGCTAACTATGGCTACACCTTC	CASSPPAGNLANYGYTF
TRBV28	TRBJ1-5	.	TRBD1	TGTGCCAGCAGTTTATACTACACCGGGACAGTGGTAAATCAGCCCCAGCATTTT	CASSLYYTGTVVNQPQHF
TRBV28	TRBJ2-7	.	TRBD1	TGTGCCAGCAGGGGACAGGGCTCCTACGAGCAGTACTTC	CASRGQGSYEQYF
TRBV24-1	TRBJ2-1	.	.	TGTGCCACCAGTGATTTAAAGGGGGAACTGGACAATGAGCAGTTCTTC	CATSDLKGELDNEQFF
TRBV28	TRBJ1-1	.	TRBD1	TGTGCCAGCGAGACAGGGATTGAAGCTTTCTTT	CASETGIEAFF
TRBV7-3	TRBJ2-1	.	.	TGTGCCAGCAGCGCTTACCCCGGGAGCTACAATGAGCAGTTCTTC	CASSAYPGSYNEQFF
TRBV18	TRBJ1-5	.	.	TGTGCCAGCTCACCTCAAAAGGGGAACAATCAGCCCCAGCATTTT	CASSPQKGNNQPQHF
TRBV5-6	TRBJ1-5	.	TRBD1	TGTGCCAGCAGCCTGACAGGGGGCTATCAGCCCCAGCATTTT	CASSLTGGYQPQHF
TRBV12-3/TRBV12-4	TRBJ2-5	.	.	TGTGCCAGCACCACGACAGTAGGAGAGACCCAGTACTTC	CASTTTVGETQYF
TRBV6-2/TRBV6-3	TRBJ1-5	.	TRBD1	TGTGCCAGCAGCCCTACCGGGACAGGGGGCCGAAATCAGCCCCAGCATTTT	CASSPTGTGGRNQPQHF
TRBV4-1	TRBJ2-3	.	.	TGCGCCAGCAGCCAAGATATGGTGGGGGGGGCAGCAGATACGCAGTATTTT	CASSQDMVGGAADTQYF
TRBV18	TRBJ2-1	.	TRBD1	TGTGCCAGCTCACCACCGGCAGGGGGCTACAATGAGCAGTTCTTC	CASSPPAGGYNEQFF
TRBV20-1	TRBJ2-3	.	.	TGCAGTGCTTTGCGCCAAGATACGCAGTATTTT	CSALRQDTQYF
TRBV9	TRBJ2-3	.	.	TGTGCCAGCAGCCCCGAGCCCCTGGACTCCACAGATACGCAGTATTTT	CASSPEPLDSTDTQYF
TRBV24-1	TRBJ2-1	.	TRBD1	TGTGCCACCAGTGATGCGACAGGGAGTTTCCTCAATGAGCAGTTCTTC	CATSDATGSFLNEQFF
TRBV11-3	TRBJ2-2	.	TRBD2	TGTGCCAGCCTACCTAGCGGGACGAACACCGGGGAGCTGTTTTTT	CASLPSGTNTGELFF
TRBV3-1/TRBV3-2	TRBJ2-7	.	.	TGTGCCAGCAGCCGCGGACAGCTATTCTACGGGCAGTACTTC	CASSRGQLFYGQYF